Sequencing of this TCR beta chain was carried out in a study of spatial heterogeneity in lung cancer. At the level of the study: Alpha-chain sequences were consistently detected less often than beta-chain sequences.

All TCR cDNA molecules were individually tagged with a unique molecular identifier. Each CDR3 protein gets one entry after TCRdb re-called the 5' RACE reads with MiXCR. This sample has about 61,000 distinct CDR3 sequences, with 6.3% found just once. As for time point: sample taken at primary tumor resection. The donor group consisted of roughly 70 patients who had untreated, early-stage non-small cell lung cancer. CDR1 and CDR2 (germline): LGHDT, YNNKEL (reference sequence). The CDR3 runs to 16 residues. The V and J ends lost 0 bases and 5 bases respectively, with 16 bases between them. The starting material was PBMCs, obtained at surgery. The gene calls are TRBV3-1 and TRBJ1-1; the D gene is possibly TRBD1 (5 bases). The receptor comes from a female donor with early-stage non-small cell lung cancer. The CDR3 loop reads CASSQDPSGGWTEAFF. Written as DNA, the CDR3 is TGTGCCAGCAGCCAAGACCCCTCCGGGGGTTGGACTGAAGCTTTCTTT.